Listed below are T cell receptor beta chains from one sample, sequenced in a study of shared clonotypes between healthy human individuals. Assay used: immunoSEQ multiplex PCR; TCRdb lists only in-frame clones, some missing. The sample contains a few million clones, just over 90% of which appear only once. The sequenced sample was naive CD4+ T cells from PBMCs. The receptors derive from a man younger than 35 in good health. Some clones in this sample may be carry-over from other donors' samples. Each CDR3 is given with its conserved first and last residue. The D gene is left open where the match is weak.

j_call d_call v_call cdr3_nt cdr3_aa
TRBJ2-3 - TRBV6-6 TGTGCCAGCAGTTACGGCGGGAGCACAGATACGCAGTATTTT CASSYGGSTDTQYF
TRBJ1-1 TRBD1 TRBV29-1 TGCAGCGTTGGGACAGGGCGGACTGAAGCTTTCTTT CSVGTGRTEAFF
TRBJ1-5 - TRBV5-1 TGCGCCAGCAGCCAGGATTCCGGTAGCAATCAGCCCCAGCATTTT CASSQDSGSNQPQHF
TRBJ1-1 - TRBV6-5 TGTGCCAGCAGCCCCGGGACTCACACTGAAGCTTTCTTT CASSPGTHTEAFF
TRBJ1-5 - TRBV4-1 TGCGCCAGCAGCCGAACAACAGGTCAGCCCCAGCATTTT CASSRTTGQPQHF
TRBJ2-1 TRBD2 TRBV7-3 TGTGCCAGCAGCTTAGGACTAGCTAGCAATGAGCAGTTCTTC CASSLGLASNEQFF
TRBJ1-2 TRBD1 TRBV28 TGTGCCAGCAGACCCCCGCCACAGGGGGCTTTTGGGCTCTATGGCTACACCTTC CASRPPPQGAFGLYGYTF
TRBJ1-4 - TRBV6-6 TGTGCCAGCAGCCAACCGGGGGGTCGGAGTGAAAAACTGTTTTTT CASSQPGGRSEKLFF
TRBJ1-3 TRBD1 TRBV9 TGTGCCAGCAGCCCCGGGACAGGGGACTACTACACCATATATTTT CASSPGTGDYYTIYF
TRBJ2-7 TRBD1 TRBV7-2 TGTGCCAGCAGCTCAACGACAGGGAACATCGAGCAGTACTTC CASSSTTGNIEQYF
TRBJ2-1 TRBD2 TRBV28 TGTGCCAGCAGCCTACCCCCCGGGACTAGCGGAAACAATGAGCAGTTCTTC CASSLPPGTSGNNEQFF
TRBJ1-1 TRBD1 TRBV29-1 TGCAGCGCGACAGGGGTGGGGTACCCGGGGACTGAAGCTTTCTTT CSATGVGYPGTEAFF
TRBJ2-1 TRBD2 TRBV7-3 TGTGCCAGCAGCCCCCAAGCGGGAGGGCCGCAGTTCTTC CASSPQAGGPQFF
TRBJ2-1 - TRBV9 TGTGCCAGCAGCGTAGGTAGCGGACTCTACAATGAGCAGTTCTTC CASSVGSGLYNEQFF
TRBJ1-1 - TRBV5-1 TGCGCCAGCAGCTCCGCGAGGGGCACTGAAGCTTTCTTT CASSSARGTEAFF
TRBJ1-4 - TRBV9 TGTGCCAGCAGCGCCGGTGGGGGGGACGAAAAACTGTTTTTT CASSAGGGDEKLFF